The 10 T cell receptor beta chains below all came from one sample that was sequenced in a study of cytomegalovirus exposure and HLA in healthy donors. Using immunoSEQ multiplex PCR, the repertoire was profiled, and TCRdb retains in-frame clones only, with some absent. The top ten clones hold over 1.5% of a sample with 140,000 to 150,000 clones, less than 95% of them seen once. Sequencing used PBMCs. Source of these receptors: a man between 18 and 29 years old in good health and CMV-seropositive.

This clone came up once. The chain joins TRBV11-3 to TRBJ2-7; the D is unclear. The CDR3 contains 13 residues. Trimming left V 1 base short and J 4 bases short, with 8 bases between. In germline, CDR1 is SGHNT, CDR2 YENEEA. The CDR3 is CASSLGAGYEQYF. The CDR3 nucleotides read TGTGCCAGCAGCTTAGGGGCAGGATACGAGCAGTACTTC.

The chain has TRBV19 and TRBJ2-7, with 8 bases aligning to TRBD1. The CDR3 loop spans 14 amino acids. The germline V gene encodes CDR1 LNHDA and CDR2 SQIVND (reference sequence). Trimming at V came to 3 bases and at J to 3 bases, leaving 4 bases not matched to a gene. The CDR3 reads CASSIRTGGYEQYF. CDR3 nucleotide sequence: TGTGCCAGTAGTATCAGAACAGGGGGCTACGAGCAGTACTTC. Full variable domain (remainder filled in from reference TRBV19 and TRBJ2-7): DGGITQSPKYLFRKEGQNVTLSCEQNLNHDAMYWYRQDPGQGLRLIYYSQIVNDFQKGDIAEGYSVSREKKESFPLTVTSAQKNPTAFYLCASSIRTGGYEQYFGPGTRLTVT.

V usage is TRBV2 and J usage is TRBJ1-1; TRBD1 is a possible D gene (6 bases). CDR1 SNHLY and CDR2 FYNNEI come from the germline V gene. V lost 5 bases and J 4 bases, leaving 14 bases between the germline ends. The CDR3 is made up of 14 amino acids. CDR3 in amino acids: CASSTTGLGTEAFF. The CDR3 region has the DNA TGTGCCAGCAGTACTACAGGGCTAGGCACTGAAGCTTTCTTT.

The CDR3 reads CASSELGHNEQFF. The CDR3 nucleotides are TGTGCCAGCAGTGAACTCGGTCACAATGAGCAGTTCTTC. This rearrangement joins TRBV2 to TRBJ2-1; D is undetermined. CDR3 length equals 13 residues. Trimming removed 2 bases at V and 5 bases at J, with 7 bases between. Germline values: CDR1 SNHLY, CDR2 FYNNEI.

This clone showed up just once. The chain recombines TRBV29-1 with TRBJ1-1; weak D call: TRBD1 (6 bases). Per germline, CDR1 SQVTM and CDR2 ANQGSEA. The CDR3 spans 13 residues. The ends were cut back, 4 bases at V and 7 bases at J, with 16 bases in the middle. The CDR3 loop is CSVGPFSGVEAFF. DNA for the CDR3: TGCAGCGTTGGGCCCTTTTCAGGGGTTGAAGCTTTCTTT. Complete variable domain (other parts from reference TRBV29-1 and TRBJ1-1): SAVISQKPSRDICQRGTSLTIQCQVDSQVTMMFWYRQQPGQSLTLIATANQGSEATYESGFVIDKFPISRPNLTFSTLTVSNMSPEDSSIYLCSVGPFSGVEAFFGQGTRLTVV.

The CDR3 DNA is TGCGCCAGCAGCTACTCTCAGTGGGAGGGGGATTCACCCCTCCACTTT. As protein: CASSYSQWEGDSPLHF. The chain is built from TRBV5-1 and TRBJ1-6; possibly TRBD1 for D (6 bases). Germline loops: CDR1 SGHRS, CDR2 YFSETQ. V was clipped by 3 bases and J by 8 bases, with 18 bases between them. This CDR3 is built from 16 residues. The whole variable domain, filled in from reference TRBV5-1 and TRBJ1-6, reads KAGVTQTPRYLIKTRGQQVTLSCSPISGHRSVSWYQQTPGQGLQFLFEYFSETQRNKGNFPGRFSGRQFSNSRSEMNVSTLELGDSALYLCASSYSQWEGDSPLHFGNGTRLTVT.

This clone is a singleton in its sample. The chain carries TRBV19 and TRBJ2-1; a possible D gene is TRBD2 (6 bases). Trimming removed 6 bases at V and 9 bases at J, with 21 bases between. The CDR3 is made up of 15 amino acids. Germline V CDR1 and CDR2: LNHDA, SQIVND (reference sequence). The CDR3 protein is CASRDDPPLEGEQFF. CDR3 bases: TGTGCCAGTAGAGACGACCCCCCGTTGGAGGGTGAGCAGTTCTTC.

J is TRBJ2-3 and V is TRBV27, with 10 bases identical to TRBD1. The CDR3 runs 15 residues. V shed 5 bases, J shed 1 base, and the junction held 3 bases outside the gene matches. The germline CDR1 and CDR2 sequences are MNHEY and SMNVEV (reference sequence). This chain's CDR3 is CASSPGTGGTDTQYF. The CDR3 bases are TGTGCCAGCAGTCCAGGGACAGGGGGCACAGATACGCAGTATTTT.

The CDR3 nucleotides read TGTGCCAGCAGCGTCACCACAGGGCTGGATGAAAAACTGTTTTTT. Translation: CASSVTTGLDEKLFF. J is TRBJ1-4 and V is TRBV28, with D perhaps TRBD1 (6 bases). This CDR3 contains 15 residues. CDR1 MDHEN and CDR2 SYDVKM come from the germline V gene. Trimming cost V 6 bases and J 6 bases, with 17 bases left between them.

The chain is built from TRBV6-1 and TRBJ1-1, with TRBD1 as a possible D gene (5 bases). CDR1 is MNHNS and CDR2 is SASEGT in the germline V gene. V gave up 7 bases and J gave up 2 bases, with 11 bases separating them. This CDR3 region has 13 residues. CDR3 coding DNA: TGTGCCAGCAACAGGTTTGTTAACACTGAAGCTTTCTTT. Translation: CASNRFVNTEAFF.